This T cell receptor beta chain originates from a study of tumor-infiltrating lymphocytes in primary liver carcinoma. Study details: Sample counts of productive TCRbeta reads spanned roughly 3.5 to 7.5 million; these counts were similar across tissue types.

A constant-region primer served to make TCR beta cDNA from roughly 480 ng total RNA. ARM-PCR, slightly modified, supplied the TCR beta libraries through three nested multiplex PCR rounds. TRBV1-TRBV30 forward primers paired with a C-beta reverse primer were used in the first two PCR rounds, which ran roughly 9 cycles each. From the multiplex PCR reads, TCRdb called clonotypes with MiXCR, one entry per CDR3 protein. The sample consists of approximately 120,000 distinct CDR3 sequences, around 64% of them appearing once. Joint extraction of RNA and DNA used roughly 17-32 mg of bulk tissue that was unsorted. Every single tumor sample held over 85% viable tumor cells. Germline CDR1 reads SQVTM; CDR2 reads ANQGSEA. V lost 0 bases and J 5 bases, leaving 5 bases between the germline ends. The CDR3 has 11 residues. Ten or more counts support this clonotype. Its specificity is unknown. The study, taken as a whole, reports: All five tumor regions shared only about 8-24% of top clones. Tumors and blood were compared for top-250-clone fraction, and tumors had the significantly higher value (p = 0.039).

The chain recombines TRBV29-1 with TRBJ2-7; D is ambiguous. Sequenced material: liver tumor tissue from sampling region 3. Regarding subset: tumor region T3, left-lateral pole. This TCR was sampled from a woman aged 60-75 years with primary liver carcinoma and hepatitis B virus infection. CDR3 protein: CSVEEVDEQYF. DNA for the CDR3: TGCAGCGTTGAAGAGGTGGACGAGCAGTACTTC.